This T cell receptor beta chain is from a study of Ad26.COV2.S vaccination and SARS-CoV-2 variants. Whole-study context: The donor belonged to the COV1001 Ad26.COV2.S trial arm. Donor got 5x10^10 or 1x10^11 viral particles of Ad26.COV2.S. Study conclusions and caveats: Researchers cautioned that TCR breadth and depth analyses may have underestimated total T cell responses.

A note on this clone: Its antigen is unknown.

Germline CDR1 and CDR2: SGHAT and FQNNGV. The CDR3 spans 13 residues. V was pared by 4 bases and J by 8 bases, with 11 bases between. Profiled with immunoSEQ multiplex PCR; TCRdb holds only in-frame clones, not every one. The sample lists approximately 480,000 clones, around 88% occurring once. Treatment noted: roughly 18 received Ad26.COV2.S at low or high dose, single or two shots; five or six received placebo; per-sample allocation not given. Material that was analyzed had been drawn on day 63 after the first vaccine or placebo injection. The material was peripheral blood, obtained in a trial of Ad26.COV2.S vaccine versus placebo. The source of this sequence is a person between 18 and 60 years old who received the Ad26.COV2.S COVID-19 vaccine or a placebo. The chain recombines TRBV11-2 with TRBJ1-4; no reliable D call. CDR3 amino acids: CASSYGVQEKLFF. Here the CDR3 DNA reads TGTGCCAGCAGCTACGGGGTCCAGGAAAAACTGTTTTTT.